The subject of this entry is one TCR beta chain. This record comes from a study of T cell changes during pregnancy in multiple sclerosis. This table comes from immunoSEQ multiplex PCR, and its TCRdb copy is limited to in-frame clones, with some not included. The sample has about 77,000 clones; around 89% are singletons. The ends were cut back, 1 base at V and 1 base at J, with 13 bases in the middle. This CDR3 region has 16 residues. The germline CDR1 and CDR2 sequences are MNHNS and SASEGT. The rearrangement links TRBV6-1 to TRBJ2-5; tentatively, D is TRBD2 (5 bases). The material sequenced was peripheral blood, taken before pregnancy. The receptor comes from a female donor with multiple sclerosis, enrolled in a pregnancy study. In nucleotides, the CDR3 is TGTGCCAGCAGTGAAGGTCTTAGCGCCGGCCAAGAGACCCAGTACTTC. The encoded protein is CASSEGLSAGQETQYF.